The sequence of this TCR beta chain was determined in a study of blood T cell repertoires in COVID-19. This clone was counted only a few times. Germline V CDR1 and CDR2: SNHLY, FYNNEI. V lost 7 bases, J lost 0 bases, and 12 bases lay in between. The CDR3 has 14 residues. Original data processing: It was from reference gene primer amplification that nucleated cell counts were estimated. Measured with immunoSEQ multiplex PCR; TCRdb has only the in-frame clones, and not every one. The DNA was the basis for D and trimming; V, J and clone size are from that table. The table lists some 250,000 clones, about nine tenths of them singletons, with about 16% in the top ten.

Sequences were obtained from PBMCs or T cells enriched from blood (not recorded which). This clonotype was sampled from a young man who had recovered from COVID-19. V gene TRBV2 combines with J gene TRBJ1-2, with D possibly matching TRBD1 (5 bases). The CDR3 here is CASNSRVTNYGYTF. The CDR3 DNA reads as TGTGCCAGCAATAGCAGGGTAACTAACTATGGCTACACCTTC. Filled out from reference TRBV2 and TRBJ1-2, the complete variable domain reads EPEVTQTPSHQVTQMGQEVILRCVPISNHLYFYWYRQILGQKVEFLVSFYNNEISEKSEIFDDQFSVERPDGSNFTLKIRSTKLEDSAMYFCASNSRVTNYGYTFGSGTRLTVV.